What follows describes a single T cell receptor (beta chain). The DNA is omitted, as the CDR3 cannot be located on it reliably, and the CDR3 follows TCRdb's listing. The TCR beta profiling, which covered VDJ combination and CDR3 sequence, was carried out using genomic DNA as the template. TCRdb fed the reads into MiXCR, producing one record per CDR3 protein. The sample has roughly 250,000 distinct CDR3 sequences; approximately 79% are singletons. Patients selected for sequencing had displayed CD8+CD57+ cell expansion by flow cytometry. Inclusive of both ends, the CDR3 amounts to 14 amino acids. Per germline, CDR1 SEHNR and CDR2 FQNEAQ (reference sequence). This record belongs to a study of CD8+CD57+ T cells in acquired aplastic anemia.

The sequencing input was sorted CD4+, CD8+, or CD8+CD57+ T cells (not recorded which) from PBMCs. V and J are TRBV7-9 and TRBJ2-3; the table calls TRBD1, which could not be checked here. This clonotype was obtained from a human donor with aplastic anemia. CDR3 sequence: CASSFAGGTDAFYF.